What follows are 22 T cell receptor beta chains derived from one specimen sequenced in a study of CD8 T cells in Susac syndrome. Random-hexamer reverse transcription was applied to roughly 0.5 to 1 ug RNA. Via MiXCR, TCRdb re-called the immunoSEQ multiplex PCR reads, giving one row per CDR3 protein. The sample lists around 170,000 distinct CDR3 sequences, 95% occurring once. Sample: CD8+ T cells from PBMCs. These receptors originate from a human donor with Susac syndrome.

The CDR3 is CASSLSFQGYEQYF. CDR3 coding DNA: TGTGCCAGCAGCTTGTCTTTCCAGGGTTACGAGCAGTACTTC. The chain employs TRBV5-6 and TRBJ2-7, with D possibly matching TRBD1 (5 bases). The CDR3 runs 14 residues. Germline values: CDR1 SGHDT, CDR2 YYEEEE. V shed 1 base and J shed 4 bases, with 12 bases lying between them.

CDR3 nucleotides: TGTGCCAGCAGCTTGGAGTTCCCCGGGACATTGGAAGCTTTCTTT. Amino acids: CASSLEFPGTLEAFF. The chain joins TRBV5-5 to TRBJ1-1; the D gene is possibly TRBD1 (6 bases). With 0 bases removed from V and 8 bases from J, the gap between germline ends came to 17 bases. Germline-derived CDR1 and CDR2 are SGHKS and YYEKEE (reference sequence). The CDR3 has 15 residues. The full variable domain, in which reference TRBV5-5 and TRBJ1-1 provide the parts outside the CDR3, is DAGVTQSPTHLIKTRGQQVTLRCSPISGHKSVSWYQQVLGQGPQFIFQYYEKEERGRGNFPDRFSARQFPNYSSELNVNALLLGDSALYLCASSLEFPGTLEAFFGQGTRLTVV.

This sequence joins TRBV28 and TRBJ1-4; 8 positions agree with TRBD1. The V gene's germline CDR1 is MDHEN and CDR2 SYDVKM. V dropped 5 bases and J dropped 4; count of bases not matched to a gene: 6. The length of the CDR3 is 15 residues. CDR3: CASSVATGDNEKLFF. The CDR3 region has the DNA TGTGCCAGCAGTGTCGCGACAGGGGATAATGAAAAACTGTTTTTT.

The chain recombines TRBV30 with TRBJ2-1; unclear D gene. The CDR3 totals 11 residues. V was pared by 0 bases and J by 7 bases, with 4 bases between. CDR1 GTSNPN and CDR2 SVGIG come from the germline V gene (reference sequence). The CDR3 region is CAWSVQNEQFF. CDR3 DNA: TGTGCCTGGAGTGTACAGAATGAGCAGTTCTTC.

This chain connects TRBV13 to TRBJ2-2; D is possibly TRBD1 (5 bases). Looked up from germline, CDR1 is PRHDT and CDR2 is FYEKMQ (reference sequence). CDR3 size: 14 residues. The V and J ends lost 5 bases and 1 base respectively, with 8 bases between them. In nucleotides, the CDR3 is TGTGCCAGCAGCCCCCAGGGGAACACCGGGGAGCTGTTTTTT. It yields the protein CASSPQGNTGELFF.

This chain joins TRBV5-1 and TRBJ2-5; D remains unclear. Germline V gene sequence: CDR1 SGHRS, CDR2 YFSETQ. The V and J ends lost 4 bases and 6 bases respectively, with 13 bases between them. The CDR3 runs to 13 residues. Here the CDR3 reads CASSPATEQTQYF. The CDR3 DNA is TGCGCCAGCAGCCCAGCAACAGAACAGACCCAGTACTTC.

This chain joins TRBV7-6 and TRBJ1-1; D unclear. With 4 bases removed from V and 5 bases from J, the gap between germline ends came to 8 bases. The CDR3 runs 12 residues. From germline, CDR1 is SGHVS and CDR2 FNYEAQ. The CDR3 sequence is CASSSDGTEAFF. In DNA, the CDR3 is TGTGCCAGCAGCTCAGACGGTACTGAAGCTTTCTTT.

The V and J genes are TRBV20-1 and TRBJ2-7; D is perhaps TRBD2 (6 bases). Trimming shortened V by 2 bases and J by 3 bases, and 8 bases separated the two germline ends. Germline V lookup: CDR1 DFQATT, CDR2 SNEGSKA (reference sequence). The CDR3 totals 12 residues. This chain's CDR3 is CSARPRGYEQYF. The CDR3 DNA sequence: TGCAGTGCTAGACCGCGGGGCTACGAGCAGTACTTC.

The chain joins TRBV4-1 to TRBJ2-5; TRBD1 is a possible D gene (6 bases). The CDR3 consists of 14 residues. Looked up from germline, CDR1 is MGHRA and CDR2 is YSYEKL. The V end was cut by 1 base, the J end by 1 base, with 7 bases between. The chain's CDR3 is CASSQGQVQETQYF. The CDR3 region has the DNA TGCGCCAGCAGCCAAGGACAGGTCCAAGAGACCCAGTACTTC.

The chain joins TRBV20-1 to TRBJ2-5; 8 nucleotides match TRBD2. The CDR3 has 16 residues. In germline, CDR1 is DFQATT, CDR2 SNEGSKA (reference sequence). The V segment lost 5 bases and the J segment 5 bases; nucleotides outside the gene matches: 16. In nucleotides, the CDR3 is TGCAGTGCTCCCCCCCCCACAGCGGGGGAGTGGGAGACCCAGTACTTC. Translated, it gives CSAPPPTAGEWETQYF.

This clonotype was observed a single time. CDR3 sequence reads: CASSQALGQGANPNTEAFF. The CDR3 region has the DNA TGTGCCAGCAGCCAAGCCCTTGGACAGGGGGCTAACCCGAACACTGAAGCTTTCTTT. This chain uses TRBV14 with TRBJ1-1; 11 bases align to TRBD1. V shed 1 base, J shed 1 base, and the junction held 11 bases outside the gene matches. Germline V gene lookup returns CDR1 SGHDN and CDR2 FVKESK. The CDR3 is 19 amino acids. Variable domain in full (rest from reference TRBV14 and TRBJ1-1): EAGVTQFPSHSVIEKGQTVTLRCDPISGHDNLYWYRRVMGKEIKFLLHFVKESKQDESGMPNNRFLAERTGGTYSTLKVQPAELEDSGVYFCASSQALGQGANPNTEAFFGQGTRLTVV.

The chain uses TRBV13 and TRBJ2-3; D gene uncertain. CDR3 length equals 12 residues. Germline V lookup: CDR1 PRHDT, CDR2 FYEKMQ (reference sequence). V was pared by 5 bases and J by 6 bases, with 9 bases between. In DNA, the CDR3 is TGTGCCAGCAGCGTGCAGGAGGATACGCAGTATTTT. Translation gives CASSVQEDTQYF. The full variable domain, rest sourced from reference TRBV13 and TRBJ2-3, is AAGVIQSPRHLIKEKRETATLKCYPIPRHDTVYWYQQGPGQDPQFLISFYEKMQSDKGSIPDRFSAQQFSDYHSELNMSSLELGDSALYFCASSVQEDTQYFGPGTRLTVL.

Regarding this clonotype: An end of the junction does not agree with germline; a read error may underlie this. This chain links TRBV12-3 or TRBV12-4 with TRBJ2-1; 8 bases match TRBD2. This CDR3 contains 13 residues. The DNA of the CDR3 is TGTGCCAGCAGAAATGGACTAGCACGTACGTGGATCTTC. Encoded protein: CASRNGLARTWIF.

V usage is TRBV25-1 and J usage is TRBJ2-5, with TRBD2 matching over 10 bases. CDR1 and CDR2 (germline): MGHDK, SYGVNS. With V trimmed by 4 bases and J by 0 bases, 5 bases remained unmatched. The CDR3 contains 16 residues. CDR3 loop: CASSVIAGGNQETQYF. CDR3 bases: TGTGCCAGCAGTGTCATAGCGGGGGGAAACCAAGAGACCCAGTACTTC.

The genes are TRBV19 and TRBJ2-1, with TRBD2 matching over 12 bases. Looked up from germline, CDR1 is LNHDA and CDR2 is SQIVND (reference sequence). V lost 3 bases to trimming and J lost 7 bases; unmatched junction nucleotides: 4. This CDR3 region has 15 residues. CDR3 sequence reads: CASSMTSGGGNEQFF. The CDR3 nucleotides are TGTGCCAGTAGTATGACTAGCGGGGGAGGGAATGAGCAGTTCTTC.

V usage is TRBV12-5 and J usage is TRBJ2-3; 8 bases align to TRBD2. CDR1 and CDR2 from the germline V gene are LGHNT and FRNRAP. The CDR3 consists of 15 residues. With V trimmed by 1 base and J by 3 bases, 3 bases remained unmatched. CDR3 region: CASGLAGGWTDTQYF. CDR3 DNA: TGTGCTAGTGGTTTGGCGGGGGGGTGGACAGATACGCAGTATTTT.

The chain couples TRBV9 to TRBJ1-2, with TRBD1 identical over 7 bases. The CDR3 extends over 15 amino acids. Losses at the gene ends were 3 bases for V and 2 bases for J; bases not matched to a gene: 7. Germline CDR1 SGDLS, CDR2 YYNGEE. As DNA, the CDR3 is TGTGCCAGCAGCGGAAACAGGGGTGTAAACTATGGCTACACCTTC. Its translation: CASSGNRGVNYGYTF.

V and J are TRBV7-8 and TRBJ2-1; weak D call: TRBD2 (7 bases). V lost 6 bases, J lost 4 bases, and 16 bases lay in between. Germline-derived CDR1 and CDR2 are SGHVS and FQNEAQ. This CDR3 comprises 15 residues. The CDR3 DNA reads TGTGCCAGCAGAAAACGACGGGGGGCGTACAATGAGCAGTTCTTC. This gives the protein CASRKRRGAYNEQFF. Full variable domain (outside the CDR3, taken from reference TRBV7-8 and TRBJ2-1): GAGVSQSPRYKVAKRGQDVALRCDPISGHVSLFWYQQALGQGPEFLTYFQNEAQLDKSGLPSDRFFAERPEGSVSTLKIQRTQQEDSAVYLCASRKRRGAYNEQFFGPGTRLTVL.

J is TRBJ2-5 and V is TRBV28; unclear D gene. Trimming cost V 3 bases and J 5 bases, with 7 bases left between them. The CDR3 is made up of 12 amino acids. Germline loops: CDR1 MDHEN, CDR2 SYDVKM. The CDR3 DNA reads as TGTGCCAGCAGTTTGGAGACCGAGACCCAGTACTTC. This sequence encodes CASSLETETQYF.

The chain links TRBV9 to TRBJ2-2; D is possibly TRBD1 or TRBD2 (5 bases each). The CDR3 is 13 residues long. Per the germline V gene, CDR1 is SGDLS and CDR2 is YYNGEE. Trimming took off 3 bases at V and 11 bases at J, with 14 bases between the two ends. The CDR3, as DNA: TGTGCCAGCAGCGCCCCCGCCGGGGCCGAGCTGTTTTTT. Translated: CASSAPAGAELFF.

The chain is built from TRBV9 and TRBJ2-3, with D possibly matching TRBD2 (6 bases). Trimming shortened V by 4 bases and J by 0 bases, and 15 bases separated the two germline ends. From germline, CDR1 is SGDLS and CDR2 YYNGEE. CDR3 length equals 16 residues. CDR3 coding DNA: TGTGCCAGCAGCCCTCAAGCGGGTGCTAGCACAGATACGCAGTATTTT. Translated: CASSPQAGASTDTQYF.

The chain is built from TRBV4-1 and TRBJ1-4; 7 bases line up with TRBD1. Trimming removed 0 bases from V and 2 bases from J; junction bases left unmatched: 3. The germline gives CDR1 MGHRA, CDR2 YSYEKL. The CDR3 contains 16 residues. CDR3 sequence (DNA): TGCGCCAGCAGCCAAGAGGGCAGGGGGACTAATGAAAAACTGTTTTTT. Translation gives CASSQEGRGTNEKLFF.